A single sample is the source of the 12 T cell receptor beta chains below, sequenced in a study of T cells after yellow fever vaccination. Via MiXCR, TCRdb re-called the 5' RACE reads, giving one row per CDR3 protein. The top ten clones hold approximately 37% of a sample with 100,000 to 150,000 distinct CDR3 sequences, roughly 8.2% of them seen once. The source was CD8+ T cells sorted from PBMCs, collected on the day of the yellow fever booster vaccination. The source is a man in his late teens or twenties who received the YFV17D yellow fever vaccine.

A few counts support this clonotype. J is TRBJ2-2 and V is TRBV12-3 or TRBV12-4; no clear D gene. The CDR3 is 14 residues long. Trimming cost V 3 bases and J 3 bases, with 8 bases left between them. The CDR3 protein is CASSFERHTGELFF. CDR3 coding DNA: TGTGCCAGCAGTTTTGAACGTCACACCGGGGAGCTGTTTTTT.

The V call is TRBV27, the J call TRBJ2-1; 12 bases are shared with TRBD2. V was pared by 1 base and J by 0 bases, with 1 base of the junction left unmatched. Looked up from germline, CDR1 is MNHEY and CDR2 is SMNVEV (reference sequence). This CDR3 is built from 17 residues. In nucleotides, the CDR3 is TGTGCCAGCAGTTTATTGACTAGCGGGGGCTCCTACAATGAGCAGTTCTTC. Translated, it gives CASSLLTSGGSYNEQFF.

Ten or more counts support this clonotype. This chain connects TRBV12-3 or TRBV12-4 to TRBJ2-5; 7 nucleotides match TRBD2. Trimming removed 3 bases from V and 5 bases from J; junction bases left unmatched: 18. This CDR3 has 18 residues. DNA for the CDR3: TGTGCCAGCAGTTTTATGACTAGCAGCGAAACTGGTGAGGAGACCCAGTACTTC. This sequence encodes CASSFMTSSETGEETQYF.

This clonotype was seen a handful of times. In nucleotides, the CDR3 is TGTGCCAGCAGCGACACTAGCGGGGGGGTCGATGAGCAGTTCTTC. It translates to CASSDTSGGVDEQFF. The V and J genes are TRBV11-1 and TRBJ2-1; 13 bases map to TRBD2. The CDR3 length is 15 residues. Trimming cost V 5 bases and J 8 bases; bases outside gene matches: 6. Looked up from germline, CDR1 is SGHAT and CDR2 is FQDESV (reference sequence).

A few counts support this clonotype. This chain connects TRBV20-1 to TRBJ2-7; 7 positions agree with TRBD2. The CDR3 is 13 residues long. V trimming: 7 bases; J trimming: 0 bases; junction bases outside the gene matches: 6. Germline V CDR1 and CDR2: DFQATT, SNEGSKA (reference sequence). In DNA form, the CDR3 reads TGCAGTGTTTCCGAGCGGGACTCCTACGAGCAGTACTTC. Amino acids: CSVSERDSYEQYF.

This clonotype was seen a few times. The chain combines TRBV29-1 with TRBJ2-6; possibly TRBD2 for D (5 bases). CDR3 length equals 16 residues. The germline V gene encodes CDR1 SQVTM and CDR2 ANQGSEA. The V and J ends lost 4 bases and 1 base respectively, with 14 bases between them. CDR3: CSVGTDFESGANVLTF. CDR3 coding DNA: TGCAGCGTTGGCACGGACTTCGAGTCTGGGGCCAACGTCCTGACTTTC.

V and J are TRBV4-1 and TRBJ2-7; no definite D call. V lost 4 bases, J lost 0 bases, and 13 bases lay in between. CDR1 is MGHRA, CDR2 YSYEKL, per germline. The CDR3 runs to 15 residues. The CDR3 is CASSLIQVDSYEQYF. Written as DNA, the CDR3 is TGCGCCAGCAGCCTTATTCAGGTCGACTCCTACGAGCAGTACTTC.

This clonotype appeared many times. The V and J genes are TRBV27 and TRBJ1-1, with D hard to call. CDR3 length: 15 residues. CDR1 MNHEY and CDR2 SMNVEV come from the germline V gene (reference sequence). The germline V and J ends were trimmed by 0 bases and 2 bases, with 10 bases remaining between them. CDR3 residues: CASSLSPGINTEAFF. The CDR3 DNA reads TGTGCCAGCAGTTTATCTCCGGGAATCAACACTGAAGCTTTCTTT.

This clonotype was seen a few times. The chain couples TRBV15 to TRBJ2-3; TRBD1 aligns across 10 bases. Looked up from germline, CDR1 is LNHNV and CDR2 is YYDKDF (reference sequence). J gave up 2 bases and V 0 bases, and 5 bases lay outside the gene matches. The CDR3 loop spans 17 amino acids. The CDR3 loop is CATSRDAGTGDTDTQYF. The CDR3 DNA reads TGTGCCACCAGCAGAGACGCCGGGACAGGGGACACAGATACGCAGTATTTT.

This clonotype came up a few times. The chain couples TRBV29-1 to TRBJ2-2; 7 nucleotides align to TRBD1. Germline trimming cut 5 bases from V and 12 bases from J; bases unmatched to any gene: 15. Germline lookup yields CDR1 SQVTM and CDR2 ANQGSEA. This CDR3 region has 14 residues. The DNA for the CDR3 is TGCAGCGTTCAGATTGGACAGGAGTTCAGGCAGCTGTTTTTT. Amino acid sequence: CSVQIGQEFRQLFF.

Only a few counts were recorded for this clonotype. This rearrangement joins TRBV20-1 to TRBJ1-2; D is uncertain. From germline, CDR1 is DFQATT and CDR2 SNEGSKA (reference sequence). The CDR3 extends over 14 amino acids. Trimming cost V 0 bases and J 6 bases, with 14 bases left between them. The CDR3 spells CSARDGLGGDGYTF. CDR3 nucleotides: TGCAGTGCTAGAGATGGTCTCGGCGGGGATGGCTACACCTTC.

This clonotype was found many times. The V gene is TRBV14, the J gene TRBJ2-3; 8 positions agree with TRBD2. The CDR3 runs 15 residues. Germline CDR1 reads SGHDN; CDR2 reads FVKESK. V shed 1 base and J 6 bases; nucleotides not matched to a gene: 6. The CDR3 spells CASSQVSGGWDTQYF. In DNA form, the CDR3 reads TGTGCCAGCAGCCAAGTCAGCGGGGGATGGGATACGCAGTATTTT.